This TCR beta chain was recovered during a study of blood T cell repertoires in COVID-19. Overall study: T cells, B-cell-depleted T cells, or PBMCs supplied cDNA or gDNA.

TCRdb's table, derived via immunoSEQ multiplex PCR, lists solely in-frame clones and lacks some. The top ten clones hold 10% to 13% of a sample with 150,000 to 200,000 clones, about 86% of them seen once. The sample consisted of peripheral blood. The source of this sequence is a woman in her 70s with COVID-19, enrolled during active disease.

CDR3 in DNA: TGTGCCAGCGGATCGACAGGGTTCTATAGCAATCAGCCCCAGCATTTT. Its translation is CASGSTGFYSNQPQHF. The chain joins TRBV28 to TRBJ1-5, with TRBD1 matching 7 bases. J lost 0 bases, V lost 8 bases, and 10 bases had no gene match. This CDR3 contains 16 residues. The germline CDR1 and CDR2 sequences are MDHEN and SYDVKM.